The 28 T cell receptor beta chains below were found in one sample sequenced in a study of shared clonotypes between healthy human individuals. Here immunoSEQ multiplex PCR was the method, and the copy in TCRdb shows in-frame clones only, minus some. Of about 230,000 clones in the sample, over 60% were seen once. Source material: memory CD4+ T cells sorted from blood. Subset denoted: CD45RA-negative fraction. The receptors were gathered from a man aged 25-45 years in good health.

The sample holds a few counts of this clone. This sequence joins TRBV6-6 and TRBJ2-6; D is undetermined. Trimming left V 2 bases short and J 2 bases short, with 7 bases between. CDR3 size: 15 residues. Germline lookup yields CDR1 MNHNY and CDR2 SVGAGI (reference sequence). In nucleotides, the CDR3 is TGTGCCAGCAGTTACGGGTCCCCTGGGGCCAACGTCCTGACTTTC. Amino acids: CASSYGSPGANVLTF.

The V call is TRBV5-6, the J call TRBJ2-1, with TRBD2 identical over 13 bases. CDR1 and CDR2 from the germline V gene are SGHDT and YYEEEE. V gave up 10 bases and J gave up 10 bases; unmatched junction bases: 8. This CDR3 has 13 residues. CDR3 loop: CAVTSGRADEQFF. The CDR3 bases are TGTGCCGTAACTAGCGGGAGGGCCGACGAGCAGTTCTTC.

V usage is TRBV5-6 and J usage is TRBJ2-5; 7 nucleotides match TRBD1. The germline V gene encodes CDR1 SGHDT and CDR2 YYEEEE. The CDR3 is 15 amino acids. V gave up 4 bases and J gave up 1 base; unmatched junction bases: 7. CDR3 in amino acids: CASSGVQGFQETQYF. The CDR3 nucleotides read TGTGCCAGCAGCGGGGTACAGGGGTTCCAAGAGACCCAGTACTTC.

This clone was counted once. The CDR3 nucleotides are TGTGCCAGCAGGAAACTAGCGGGAGAGTGGGACGAGCAGTACTTC. Translation: CASRKLAGEWDEQYF. The J gene is TRBJ2-7, the V gene TRBV6-1; TRBD2 matches at 11 bases. The V gene's germline CDR1 is MNHNS and CDR2 SASEGT. The length of the CDR3 is 15 residues. Trimming removed 6 bases from V and 5 bases from J; junction bases left unmatched: 9.

V and J are TRBV9 and TRBJ2-7; TRBD2 might be the D (5 bases). In germline, CDR1 is SGDLS, CDR2 YYNGEE. This CDR3 region has 18 residues. Trimming removed 0 bases from V and 7 bases from J, with 26 bases in between. CDR3 in amino acids: CASSVGPILVDRLEEQYF. CDR3 nucleotide sequence: TGTGCCAGCAGCGTAGGCCCTATACTAGTCGACCGCCTGGAGGAGCAGTACTTC. The full variable domain, rest sourced from reference TRBV9 and TRBJ2-7, is DSGVTQTPKHLITATGQRVTLRCSPRSGDLSVYWYQQSLDQGLQFLIQYYNGEERAKGNILERFSAQQFPDLHSELNLSSLELGDSALYFCASSVGPILVDRLEEQYFGPGTRLTVT.

The chain has TRBV5-6 and TRBJ2-7; D is ambiguous. Trimming stripped 5 bases from V and 3 bases from J, with 15 bases between. This CDR3 contains 14 residues. Germline-derived CDR1 and CDR2 are SGHDT and YYEEEE. CDR3 sequence reads: CASSRAGPLYEQYF. The CDR3 nucleotides are TGTGCCAGCAGTAGGGCCGGACCCCTCTACGAGCAGTACTTC.

The chain links TRBV30 to TRBJ1-2; D is possibly TRBD1 (6 bases). The CDR3 has 14 amino acids. CDR1 and CDR2 (germline): GTSNPN, SVGIG (reference sequence). V gave up 2 bases and J gave up 1 base, with 11 bases separating them. CDR3 loop: CAWSPDSVNYGYTF. The CDR3 DNA is TGTGCCTGGAGTCCGGACAGTGTTAACTATGGCTACACCTTC. Filled out from reference TRBV30 and TRBJ1-2, the complete variable domain reads SQTIHQWPATLVQPVGSPLSLECTVEGTSNPNLYWYRQAAGRGLQLLFYSVGIGQISSEVPQNLSASRPQDRQFILSSKKLLLSDSGFYLCAWSPDSVNYGYTFGSGTRLTVV.

The V gene is TRBV27, the J gene TRBJ2-7; D gene uncertain. V lost 0 bases and J 3 bases, leaving 6 bases between the germline ends. The CDR3 runs 13 residues. Germline-derived CDR1 and CDR2 are MNHEY and SMNVEV (reference sequence). CDR3 sequence reads: CASSLSFGYEQYF. The CDR3 DNA is TGTGCCAGCAGTTTATCCTTTGGCTACGAGCAGTACTTC.

The chain couples TRBV11-1 to TRBJ2-1, with TRBD2 matching 7 bases. V shed 4 bases and J 9 bases; nucleotides not matched to a gene: 0. This CDR3 contains 11 residues. Germline values: CDR1 SGHAT, CDR2 FQDESV (reference sequence). Here the CDR3 DNA reads TGTGCCAGCAGCTCGGGGGGTGAGCAGTTCTTC. Protein sequence: CASSSGGEQFF.

The V gene is TRBV5-6, the J gene TRBJ1-2, with 12 bases aligning to TRBD1. Per the germline V gene, CDR1 is SGHDT and CDR2 is YYEEEE. J was trimmed by 4 bases and V by 4 bases; bases with no gene match: 14. CDR3 length equals 18 residues. CDR3 bases: TGTGCCAGCAGCGCCCGCGTGAGGGACAGGGGGCTGAGCTATGGCTACACCTTC. It translates to CASSARVRDRGLSYGYTF.

Only a few counts were recorded for this clone. CDR3 DNA sequence: TGTGCCAGCAGGTACCCGGGGTACTACGAGCAGTACTTC. Translated: CASRYPGYYEQYF. The chain is built from TRBV6-1 and TRBJ2-7; D is possibly TRBD2 (5 bases). V lost 6 bases, J lost 3 bases, and 12 bases lay in between. The CDR3 consists of 13 residues. Germline V gene data show CDR1 as MNHNS and CDR2 as SASEGT.

V and J are TRBV11-2 and TRBJ1-3, with a weak D call TRBD1 (6 bases). V shed 6 bases and J shed 3 bases, with 15 bases lying between them. This CDR3 spans 15 amino acids. Germline V gives CDR1 SGHAT, CDR2 FQNNGV. The CDR3 loop reads CASRPITGFGNTIYF. CDR3 DNA sequence: TGTGCCAGCAGGCCCATCACAGGGTTTGGAAACACCATATATTTT.

The genes are TRBV29-1 and TRBJ2-1; D unclear. The CDR3 runs 12 residues. CDR1 is SQVTM, CDR2 ANQGSEA, per germline. The V end was cut by 4 bases, the J end by 4 bases, with 8 bases between. The CDR3 sequence: CSVAQIYNEQFF. The DNA for the CDR3 is TGCAGCGTTGCCCAGATTTACAATGAGCAGTTCTTC.

The gene calls are TRBV6-6 and TRBJ2-4; possible D gene TRBD1, 5 bases. V lost 5 bases and J 0 bases, leaving 11 bases between the germline ends. The germline CDR1 and CDR2 sequences are MNHNY and SVGAGI (reference sequence). There are 15 residues in the CDR3. CDR3 bases: TGTGCCAGCAGTGTCAGGGTAGGAGCCAAAAACATTCAGTACTTC. Amino acids: CASSVRVGAKNIQYF.

The chain employs TRBV4-3 and TRBJ1-2; D gene uncertain. Germline CDR1 and CDR2: LGHNA and YSLEER. V lost 1 base and J 4 bases, leaving 16 bases between the germline ends. The CDR3 covers 16 residues. Written as DNA, the CDR3 is TGCGCCAGCAGCCAAGTTATCTCATTGGGTGCCTATGGCTACACCTTC. Its protein product is CASSQVISLGAYGYTF.

The chain uses TRBV11-3 and TRBJ2-3; 8 nucleotides match TRBD1. Germline CDR1 SGHNT, CDR2 YENEEA. This CDR3 has 15 amino acids. V shed 1 base, J shed 4 bases, and the junction held 4 bases outside the gene matches. DNA for the CDR3: TGTGCCAGCAGCTTAGCCGGACAGGGCGCAGATACGCAGTATTTT. Protein: CASSLAGQGADTQYF.

This clone was counted only a few times. The chain links TRBV5-4 to TRBJ2-1; 7 nucleotides line up with TRBD1. The CDR3 covers 16 residues. J lost 7 bases, V lost 0 bases, and 10 bases had no gene match. CDR1 and CDR2 (germline): SGHNT, YYREEE (reference sequence). The CDR3 DNA is TGTGCCAGCAGCTTGGAGGGGGCTACGCGGGTTAATGAGCAGTTCTTC. Its translation is CASSLEGATRVNEQFF.

The rearrangement joins TRBV15 to TRBJ2-7; no definite D call. This CDR3 is 13 amino acids long. Per the germline V gene, CDR1 is LNHNV and CDR2 is YYDKDF (reference sequence). Trimming left V 1 base short and J 1 base short, with 5 bases between. CDR3 coding DNA: TGTGCCACCAGCAGAGGACGGTCCTACGAGCAGTACTTC. Protein product: CATSRGRSYEQYF.

CDR3 sequence: CASSSSTGKTQYF. The CDR3 DNA is TGTGCCAGCAGTTCATCGACAGGGAAGACCCAGTACTTC. This chain links TRBV27 with TRBJ2-5; TRBD1 matches 7 bases. Germline lookup yields CDR1 MNHEY and CDR2 SMNVEV (reference sequence). The V gene end was trimmed by 4 bases and the J gene end by 6 bases; junction bases not matched to a gene: 5. This CDR3 spans 13 amino acids.

The chain has TRBV6-6 and TRBJ2-1, with TRBD2 identical over 10 bases. The CDR3 is 15 amino acids. Trimming took 5 bases from V and 6 from J; bases not matched to a gene: 7. Germline CDR1 MNHNY, CDR2 SVGAGI (reference sequence). CDR3 loop: CASSQLAGASNEQFF. CDR3 in DNA: TGTGCCAGCAGTCAGCTAGCGGGGGCTTCCAATGAGCAGTTCTTC.

The chain has TRBV7-8 and TRBJ1-4; weak D call: TRBD1 (6 bases). CDR1 is SGHVS and CDR2 is FQNEAQ in the germline V gene. V dropped 4 bases and J dropped 7 bases, with 13 bases sitting between them. The CDR3 is 14 residues long. CDR3 in amino acids: CASSSSGGSEKLFF. The CDR3 DNA is TGTGCCAGCAGCTCCTCCGGGGGCAGTGAAAAACTGTTTTTT.

J is TRBJ1-2 and V is TRBV7-9; a possible D gene is TRBD1 (6 bases). This CDR3 has 14 residues. V was cut by 1 base and J by 2 bases, with 8 bases left in between. Germline V gives CDR1 SEHNR, CDR2 FQNEAQ (reference sequence). CDR3 residues: CASSLDQGNYGYTF. The CDR3 DNA reads TGTGCCAGCAGCTTAGACCAGGGGAACTATGGCTACACCTTC.

This clone was found a few times. This chain connects TRBV6-5 to TRBJ1-1; weak D call: TRBD1 (5 bases). This CDR3 spans 16 amino acids. Germline assignment: CDR1 MNHEY and CDR2 SVGAGI. V lost 2 bases and J 5 bases, leaving 18 bases between the germline ends. Here the CDR3 reads CASSYQDSLGTTEAFF. Here the CDR3 DNA reads TGTGCCAGCAGTTACCAAGACAGTTTGGGAACGACTGAAGCTTTCTTT.

V and J are TRBV15 and TRBJ2-7; 13 bases fit TRBD2. V shed 2 bases and J 0 bases; nucleotides not matched to a gene: 7. The CDR3 has 18 residues. Germline CDR1 and CDR2: LNHNV and YYDKDF (reference sequence). The CDR3 sequence: CATSRSPRTSGSSYEQYF. For the CDR3, the DNA is TGTGCCACCAGCAGATCACCACGGACTAGCGGGAGCTCCTACGAGCAGTACTTC.

The rearrangement joins TRBV4-1 to TRBJ2-7, with 11 nucleotides matching TRBD2. V shed 3 bases, J shed 0 bases, and the junction held 7 bases outside the gene matches. The CDR3 consists of 17 residues. Germline CDR1 is MGHRA and CDR2 is YSYEKL. CDR3 amino acids: CASSQVLAGGSSYEQYF. CDR3 DNA: TGCGCCAGCAGCCAGGTATTAGCGGGAGGGAGCTCCTACGAGCAGTACTTC.

This rearrangement joins TRBV9 to TRBJ1-5; maybe TRBD1 (5 bases). This CDR3 spans 16 amino acids. Trimming left V 0 bases short and J 2 bases short, with 12 bases between. CDR1 is SGDLS, CDR2 YYNGEE, per germline. The CDR3 sequence is CASSVDGRVGNQPQHF. The DNA for the CDR3 is TGTGCCAGCAGCGTAGATGGCAGGGTGGGCAATCAGCCCCAGCATTTT.

The CDR3 region has the DNA TGTGCCAGCAGCTTAGAGGCCGGGGAAACAGATACGCAGTATTTT. This codes for CASSLEAGETDTQYF. V and J are TRBV11-2 and TRBJ2-3, with D tentatively TRBD2 (5 bases). Germline loops: CDR1 SGHAT, CDR2 FQNNGV. CDR3 length equals 15 residues. Trimming pared 0 bases from V and 3 bases from J, leaving 10 bases between. The full variable domain, its missing parts supplied by reference TRBV11-2 and TRBJ2-3, is EAGVAQSPRYKIIEKRQSVAFWCNPISGHATLYWYQQILGQGPKLLIQFQNNGVVDDSQLPKDRFSAERLKGVDSTLKIQPAKLEDSAVYLCASSLEAGETDTQYFGPGTRLTVL.

This clone turned up a few times. This rearrangement joins TRBV7-9 to TRBJ2-1; D is ambiguous. The CDR3 is made up of 15 amino acids. V lost 2 bases and J 0 bases, leaving 8 bases between the germline ends. Germline lookup yields CDR1 SEHNR and CDR2 FQNEAQ (reference sequence). The CDR3 loop is CASSLLSSSYNEQFF. The CDR3 region has the DNA TGTGCCAGCAGCTTATTATCAAGCTCCTACAATGAGCAGTTCTTC.